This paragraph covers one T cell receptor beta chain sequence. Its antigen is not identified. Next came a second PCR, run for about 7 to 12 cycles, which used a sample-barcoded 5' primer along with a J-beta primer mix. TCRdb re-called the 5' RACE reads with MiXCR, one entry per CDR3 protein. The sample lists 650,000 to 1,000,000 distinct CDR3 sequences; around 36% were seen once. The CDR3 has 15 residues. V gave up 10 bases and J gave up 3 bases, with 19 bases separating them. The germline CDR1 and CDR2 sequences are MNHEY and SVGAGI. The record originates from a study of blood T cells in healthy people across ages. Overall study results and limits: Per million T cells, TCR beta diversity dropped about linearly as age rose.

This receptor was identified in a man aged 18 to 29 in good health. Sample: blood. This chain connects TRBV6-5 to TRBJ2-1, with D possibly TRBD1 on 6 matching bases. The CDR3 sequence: CAIKFRDKSYNEQFF. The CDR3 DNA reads TGTGCCATCAAATTCCGGGACAAGAGCTACAATGAGCAGTTCTTC.